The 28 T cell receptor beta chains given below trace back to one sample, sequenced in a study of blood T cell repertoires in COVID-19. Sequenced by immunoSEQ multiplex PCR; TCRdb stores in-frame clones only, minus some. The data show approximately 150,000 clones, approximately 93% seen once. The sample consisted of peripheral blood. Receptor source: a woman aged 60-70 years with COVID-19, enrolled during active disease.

CDR3 DNA sequence: TGTGCCAGCAGCTCACACGGGGGGGCCGGGGAGCTGTTTTTT. This codes for CASSSHGGAGELFF. V gene TRBV7-2 combines with J gene TRBJ2-2, with TRBD2 matching 8 bases. Germline-derived CDR1 and CDR2 are SGHTA and FQGNSA. CDR3 length equals 14 residues. J gave up 6 bases and V 4 bases, and 4 bases lay outside the gene matches.

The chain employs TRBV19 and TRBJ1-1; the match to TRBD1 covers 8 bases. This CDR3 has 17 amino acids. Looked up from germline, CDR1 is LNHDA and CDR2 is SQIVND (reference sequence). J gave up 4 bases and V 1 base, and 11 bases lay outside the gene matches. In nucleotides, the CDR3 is TGTGCCAGTAGTATAGTCTCCGGACAGGGTTTGAGCACTGAAGCTTTCTTT. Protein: CASSIVSGQGLSTEAFF.

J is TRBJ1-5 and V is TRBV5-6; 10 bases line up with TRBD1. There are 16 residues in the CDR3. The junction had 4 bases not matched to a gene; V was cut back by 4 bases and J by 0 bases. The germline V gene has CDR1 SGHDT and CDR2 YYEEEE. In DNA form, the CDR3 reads TGTGCCAGCAGCGCGGGACAGGGGTATAGCAATCAGCCCCAGCATTTT. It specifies CASSAGQGYSNQPQHF. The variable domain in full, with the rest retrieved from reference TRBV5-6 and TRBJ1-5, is DAGVTQSPTHLIKTRGQQVTLRCSPKSGHDTVSWYQQALGQGPQFIFQYYEEEERQRGNFPDRFSGHQFPNYSSELNVNALLLGDSALYLCASSAGQGYSNQPQHFGDGTRLSIL.

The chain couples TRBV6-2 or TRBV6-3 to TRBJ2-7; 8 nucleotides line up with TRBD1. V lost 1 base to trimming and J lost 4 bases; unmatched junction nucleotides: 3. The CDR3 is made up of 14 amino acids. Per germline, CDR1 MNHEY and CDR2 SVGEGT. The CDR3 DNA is TGTGCCAGCAGTTACTTCGACAGGGGTTACGAGCAGTACTTC. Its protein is CASSYFDRGYEQYF.

The DNA of the CDR3 is TGTGCCAGCAGCCTTACAAGGACAGGGAGTGGCAACGAGCAGTACTTC. Its translation: CASSLTRTGSGNEQYF. The J gene is TRBJ2-7, the V gene TRBV3-1 (or the pseudogene TRBV3-2); 8 nucleotides agree with TRBD1. The germline CDR1 and CDR2 sequences are LGHDT and YNNKEL (reference sequence). The CDR3 loop spans 16 amino acids. V was clipped by 4 bases and J by 5 bases; unmatched bases: 13.

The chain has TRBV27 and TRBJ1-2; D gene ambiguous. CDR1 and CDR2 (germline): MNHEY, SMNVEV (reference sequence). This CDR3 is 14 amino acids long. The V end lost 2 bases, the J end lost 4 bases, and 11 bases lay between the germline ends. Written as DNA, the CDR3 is TGTGCCAGCAGTTTAGAAGGCGGCAGCTATGGCTACACCTTC. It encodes CASSLEGGSYGYTF.

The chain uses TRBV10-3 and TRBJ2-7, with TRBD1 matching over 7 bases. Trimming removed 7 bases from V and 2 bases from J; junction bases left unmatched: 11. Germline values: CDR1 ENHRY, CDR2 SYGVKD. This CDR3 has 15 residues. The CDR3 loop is CAIKLDRDTAYEQYF. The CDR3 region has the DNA TGTGCCATCAAACTAGACAGGGATACAGCCTACGAGCAGTACTTC.

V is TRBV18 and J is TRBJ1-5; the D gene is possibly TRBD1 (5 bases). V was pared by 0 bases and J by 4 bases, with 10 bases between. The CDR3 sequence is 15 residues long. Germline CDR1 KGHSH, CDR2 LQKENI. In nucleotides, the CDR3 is TGTGCCAGCTCACCACCGGGGGGGGGAAATCAGCCCCAGCATTTT. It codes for CASSPPGGGNQPQHF.

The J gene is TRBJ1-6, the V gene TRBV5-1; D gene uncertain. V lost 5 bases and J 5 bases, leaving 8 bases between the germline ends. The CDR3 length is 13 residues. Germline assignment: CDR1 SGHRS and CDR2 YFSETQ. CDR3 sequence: CASRGSDNSPLHF. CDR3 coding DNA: TGCGCCAGCAGGGGCTCAGATAATTCACCCCTCCACTTT.

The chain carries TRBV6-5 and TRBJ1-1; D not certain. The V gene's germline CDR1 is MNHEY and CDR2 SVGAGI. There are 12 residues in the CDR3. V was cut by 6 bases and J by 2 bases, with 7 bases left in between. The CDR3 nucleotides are TGTGCCAGCAGCTCTATTAACACTGAAGCTTTCTTT. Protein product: CASSSINTEAFF.

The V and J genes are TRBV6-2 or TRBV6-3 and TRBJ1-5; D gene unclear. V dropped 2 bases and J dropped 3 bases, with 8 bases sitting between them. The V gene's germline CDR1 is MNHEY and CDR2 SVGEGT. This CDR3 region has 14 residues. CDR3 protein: CASSYMRYNQPQHF. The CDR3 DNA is TGTGCCAGCAGTTACATGCGGTACAATCAGCCCCAGCATTTT.

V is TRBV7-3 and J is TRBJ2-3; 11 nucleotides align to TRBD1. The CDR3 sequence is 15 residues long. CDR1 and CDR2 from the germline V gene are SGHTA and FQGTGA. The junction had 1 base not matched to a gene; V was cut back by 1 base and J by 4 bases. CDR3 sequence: CASSLRTGGSDTQYF. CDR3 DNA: TGTGCCAGCAGCTTAAGGACAGGGGGCTCAGATACGCAGTATTTT. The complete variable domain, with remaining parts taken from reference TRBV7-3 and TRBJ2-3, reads GAGVSQTPSNKVTEKGKYVELRCDPISGHTALYWYRQSLGQGPEFLIYFQGTGAADDSGLPNDRFFAVRPEGSVSTLKIQRTERGDSAVYLCASSLRTGGSDTQYFGPGTRLTVL.

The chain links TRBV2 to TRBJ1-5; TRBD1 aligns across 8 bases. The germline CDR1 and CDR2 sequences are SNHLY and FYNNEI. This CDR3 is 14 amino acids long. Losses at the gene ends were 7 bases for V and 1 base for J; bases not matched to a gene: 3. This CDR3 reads CASTWTGSNQPQHF. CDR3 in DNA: TGTGCCAGCACGTGGACAGGGAGCAATCAGCCCCAGCATTTT.

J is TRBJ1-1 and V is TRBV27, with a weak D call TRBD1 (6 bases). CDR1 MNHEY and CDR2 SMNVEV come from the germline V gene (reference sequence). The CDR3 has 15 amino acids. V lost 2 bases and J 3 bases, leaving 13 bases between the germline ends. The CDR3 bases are TGTGCCAGCAGTTTACGAGGACAGCCCTACACTGAAGCTTTCTTT. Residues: CASSLRGQPYTEAFF.

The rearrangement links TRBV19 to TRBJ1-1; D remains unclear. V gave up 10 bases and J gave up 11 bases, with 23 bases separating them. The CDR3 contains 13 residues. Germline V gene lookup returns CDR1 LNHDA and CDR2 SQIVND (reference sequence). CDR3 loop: CATSIPHPHRAFF. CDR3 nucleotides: TGTGCCACGAGTATACCTCATCCCCACCGGGCTTTCTTT.

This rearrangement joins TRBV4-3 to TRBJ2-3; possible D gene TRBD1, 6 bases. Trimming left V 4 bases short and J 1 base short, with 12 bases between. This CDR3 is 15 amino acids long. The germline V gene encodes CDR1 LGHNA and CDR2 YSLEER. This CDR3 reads CASSPFRQGTDTQYF. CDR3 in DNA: TGCGCCAGCAGCCCCTTCCGACAGGGCACAGATACGCAGTATTTT.

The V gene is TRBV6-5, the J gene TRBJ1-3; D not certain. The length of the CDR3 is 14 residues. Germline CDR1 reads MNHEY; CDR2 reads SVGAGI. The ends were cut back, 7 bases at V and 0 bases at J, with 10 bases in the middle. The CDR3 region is CASTEGASGNTIYF. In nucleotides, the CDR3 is TGTGCCAGCACGGAGGGCGCCTCTGGAAACACCATATATTTT.

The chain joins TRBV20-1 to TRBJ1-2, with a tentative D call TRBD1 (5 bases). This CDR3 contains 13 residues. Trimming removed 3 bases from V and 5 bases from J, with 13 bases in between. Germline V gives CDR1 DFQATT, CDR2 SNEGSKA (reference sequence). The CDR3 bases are TGCAGTGCTAGTGGGCAGGGTGGGTATGGCTACACCTTC. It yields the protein CSASGQGGYGYTF.

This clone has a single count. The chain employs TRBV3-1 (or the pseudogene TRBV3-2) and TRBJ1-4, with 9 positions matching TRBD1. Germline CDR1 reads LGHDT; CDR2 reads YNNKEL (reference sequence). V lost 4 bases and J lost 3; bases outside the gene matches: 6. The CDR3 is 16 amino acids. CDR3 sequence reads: CASSPGTGSSNEKLFF. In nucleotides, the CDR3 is TGTGCCAGCAGCCCCGGGACAGGGTCTTCTAATGAAAAACTGTTTTTT.

CDR3 nucleotides: TGTGCCAGCAGCTTGCAACGGGGCACTGAAGCTTTCTTT. It codes for CASSLQRGTEAFF. The chain combines TRBV5-5 with TRBJ1-1, with unresolved D. CDR1 and CDR2 from the germline V gene are SGHKS and YYEKEE (reference sequence). The CDR3 contains 13 residues. With 1 base removed from V and 4 bases from J, the gap between germline ends came to 8 bases.

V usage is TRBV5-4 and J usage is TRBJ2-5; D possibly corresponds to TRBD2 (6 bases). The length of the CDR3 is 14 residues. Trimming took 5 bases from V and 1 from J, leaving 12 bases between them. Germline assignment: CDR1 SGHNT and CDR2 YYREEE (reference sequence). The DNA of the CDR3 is TGTGCCAGCAGTCTGGAGGGGCGCCAAGAGACCCAGTACTTC. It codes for CASSLEGRQETQYF.

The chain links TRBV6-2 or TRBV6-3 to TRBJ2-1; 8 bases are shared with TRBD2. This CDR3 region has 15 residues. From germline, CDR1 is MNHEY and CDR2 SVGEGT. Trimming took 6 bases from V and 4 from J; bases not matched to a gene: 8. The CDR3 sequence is CASSPTSGLYNEQFF. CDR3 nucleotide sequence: TGTGCCAGCAGCCCTACTAGCGGCCTATACAATGAGCAGTTCTTC.

The CDR3: CASSQEGQGRGQETQYF. The CDR3 coding sequence is TGCGCCAGCAGCCAAGAGGGACAGGGCAGGGGGCAAGAGACCCAGTACTTC. The chain is built from TRBV4-3 and TRBJ2-5, with TRBD1 matching 9 bases. CDR3 length: 17 residues. Trimming took 0 bases from V and 2 from J; bases not matched to a gene: 7. Germline V gene lookup returns CDR1 LGHNA and CDR2 YSLEER.

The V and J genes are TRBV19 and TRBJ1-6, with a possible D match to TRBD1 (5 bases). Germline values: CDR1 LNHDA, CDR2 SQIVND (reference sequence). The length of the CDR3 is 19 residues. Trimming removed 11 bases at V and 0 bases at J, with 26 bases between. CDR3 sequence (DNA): TGTGCCTCCAAAAGCAGGGCAGCCGTGTCTAGCTCCTATAATTCACCCCTCCACTTT. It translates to CASKSRAAVSSSYNSPLHF.

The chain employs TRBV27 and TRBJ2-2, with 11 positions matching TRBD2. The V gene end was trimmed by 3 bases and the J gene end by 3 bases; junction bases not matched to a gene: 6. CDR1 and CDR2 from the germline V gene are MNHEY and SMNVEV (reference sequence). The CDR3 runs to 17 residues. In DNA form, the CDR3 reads TGTGCCAGCAGTTTCCAACTAGCGGGGGTATACACCGGGGAGCTGTTTTTT. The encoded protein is CASSFQLAGVYTGELFF.

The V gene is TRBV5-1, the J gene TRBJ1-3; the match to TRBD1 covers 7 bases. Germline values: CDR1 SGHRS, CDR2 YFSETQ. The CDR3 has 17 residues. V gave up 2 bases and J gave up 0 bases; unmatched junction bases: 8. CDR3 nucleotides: TGCGCCAGCAGCTTCAGACAGGGAGGAATCTCTGGAAACACCATATATTTT. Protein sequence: CASSFRQGGISGNTIYF.

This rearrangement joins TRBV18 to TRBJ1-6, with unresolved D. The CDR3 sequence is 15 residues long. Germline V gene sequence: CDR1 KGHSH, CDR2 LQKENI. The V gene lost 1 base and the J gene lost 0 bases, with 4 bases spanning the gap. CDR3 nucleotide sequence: TGTGCCAGCTCACCACAGAGCTCCTATAATTCACCCCTCCACTTT. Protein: CASSPQSSYNSPLHF.

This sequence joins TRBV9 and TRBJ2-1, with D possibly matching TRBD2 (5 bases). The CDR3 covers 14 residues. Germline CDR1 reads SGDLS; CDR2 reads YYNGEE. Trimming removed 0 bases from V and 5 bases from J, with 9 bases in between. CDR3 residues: CASSVDPGNNEQFF. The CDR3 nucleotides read TGTGCCAGCAGCGTAGATCCGGGGAACAATGAGCAGTTCTTC.